This T cell receptor (beta chain) stems from a study of shared clonotypes between healthy human individuals (dated by TCRdb to the early 2020s). Notes on the research overall: A couple of women and a few men aged 18 to 49 years were included in the cohort. To increase sequencing depth and limit assay-specific biases, different laboratories used diverse techniques to prepare libraries and sequence TCR repertoires. Each donor's leukapheresis produced roughly between roughly 0.94 and 9.5 billion PBMCs. For each donor, three plates each were used for CD4 naive and CD4 memory, two plates were used for CD8 naive, and one plate was used for CD8 memory. The study deeply sequenced blood TCR repertoires of several healthy adults to estimate repertoire size and the extent of clonotype sharing between individuals.

Sequences SQVTM (CDR1) and ANQGSEA (CDR2) are obtained from the germline V gene. There are 11 amino acids in the CDR3, from cysteine to phenylalanine inclusive. The sequence is cut down to CDR3 DNA, 33 bases in frame from base 1. Relative to germline, V is 7 bases shorter and J is 2 bases shorter, with 9 bases between their ends. The donors were healthy, HIV-negative adults with no recently reported acute infections or vaccinations. Every donor was a Caucasian adult residing in Nashville, Tennessee, USA. CD8 memory samples consisted of magnetically selected CD45RO+ cells combined with CCR7-negative CD45RA+ effector memory (TemRA) cells. Blood was obtained by leukapheresis, after which PBMCs were separated by Ficoll-Histopaque density gradient centrifugation and cryopreserved in liquid nitrogen vapor phase. Purity and quantity of every magnetically sorted T cell population were checked by analytical flow cytometry. Genomic DNA was isolated from each sorted fraction and quantified by UV absorbance on a Nanodrop 2000c.

Worth noting for this clone: Its antigen is unknown. No much larger clonotype is one base removed from it; base qualities were not supplied.

Using the deep immunoSEQ assay, multiplex PCR amplified TCR CDR3 regions from genomic DNA. Genomic DNA extracted from each cell subset was distributed evenly over all wells of several immunoSEQ 96-well plates, and each plate served as one replicate. For sorted subsets, around 0.2 ug genomic DNA, equal to 25,000 to 35,000 T cell genomes, was loaded into each replicate PCR. The purified libraries were quantified using a Qubit 3.0 fluorometer, sized with a Bioanalyzer 2100, and then quantified again using the KAPA Library Quantification kit. Every immunoSEQ 96-well plate was sequenced on a dedicated single-read 150-cycle Illumina NextSeq 550 flow cell. The source study handled its data this way. Because the immunoSEQ output included only junctional sequences and no quality scores, the filtering could not be the same as the filtering used for full-length reads. To assign V/J genes and CDR3, sequences were annotated using PyIR, a Python wrapper for IgBLAST v1.9, with IMGT germline references. Reads were filtered out if the reads had weak V/J assignments (E-value above 1e-6), no CDR3, stop codons, out-of-frame junctions, or ambiguous translated residues. V3J clonotypes were defined as sequences sharing the same inferred V gene, J gene, and CDR3 amino acid sequence. Percentage overlap between repertoires was calculated by dividing the number of shared unique clonotypes by the size of the smaller repertoire. Repertoire richness was assessed with RTK rarefaction, the Chao1 estimator, and Recon v2.1 estimates of unobserved clonotypes. OLGA was used to compute generation probabilities for all TCRbeta clonotypes that the gDNA method yielded from four donors. Not all clones reach the TCRdb copy of this immuneACCESS table, which keeps in-frame sequences only. Checked studies attribute under half of the gap to unresolved V genes and leave the rest unexplained. V and J calls and clone size are those listed in that table; D and trimming were worked out from the DNA. The sample table contains 650,000 to 700,000 clones; only one count was recorded for 90% of them. The leading ten clones occupy 30% to 40% of the sample.

On the study overall, not on this receptor specifically: About 5% of naive CD4, 3.5% of naive CD8, around 2.3% of memory CD4, and less than 0.45% of memory CD8 clonotypes were shared across a few donors. Rarefaction of sorted-subset datasets indicated incomplete sequencing despite the large sequencing depth. The small number of donors limited the genetic and exposure-history diversity represented. Compared with non-shared clonotypes, the clonotypes found in all four sorted-subset donors had higher generation probabilities. Naive subsets generally had larger estimated clonotype richness than memory subsets. Sampling was restricted to blood, and TCR repertoires in tissue are likely to differ from TCR repertoires in blood. Based on pairwise subsampling, the degree of clonotype sharing among donors was expected to be affected by sequencing depth.

This TCR was sampled from a man younger than 30 in good health. Some clones in this sample may be carry-over from other donors' samples. The sequenced sample consisted of memory CD8+ T cells from PBMCs. In the paper's terms, the cell subset or site label means: CD45RO+ cells pooled with CCR7-negative TemRA cells. This receptor chain uses TRBV29-1 and TRBJ2-7, with the D gene not confidently named. The bases are TGCAGCGAAGGGCTCCCCTACGAGCAGTACTTC. This is translated as CSEGLPYEQYF.